This TCR beta chain was retrieved from a study of identical twins. TCRdb reprocessed the 5' RACE reads via MiXCR and lists one record per CDR3 protein. There are around 570,000 distinct CDR3 sequences in the sample; nearly 10% occur only once, and 2.5% to 3.5% lies in the top ten. V was pared by 1 base and J by 0 bases, with 15 bases between. The CDR3 consists of 17 residues. CDR1 SEHNR and CDR2 FQNEAQ come from the germline V gene (reference sequence). These data were also reused for a study on yellow fever vaccine responses in identical twins.

The receptor was derived from a woman aged 18-30 years in good health. The sequencing sample was made of PBMCs. V usage is TRBV7-9 and J usage is TRBJ2-5; D is undetermined. CDR3 DNA: TGTGCCAGCAGCTTAGGTACCAGAATATTGAACCAAGAGACCCAGTACTTC. Protein sequence: CASSLGTRILNQETQYF.